This T cell receptor beta chain originates from a study of T-cell memory formation after mild COVID-19. Study context: TCR clusters were largely donor specific.

Amplification by 5'RACE using constant-segment primers produced TCR alpha and TCR beta cDNA libraries that carried sample barcodes and UMIs. Each CDR3 protein is one row after TCRdb ran MiXCR on the 5' RACE reads. The data hold 210,000 or so distinct CDR3 sequences, with around 19% observed a single time. This clonotype was observed a few times. Relative to the germline gene, one junction end is altered; a read error may explain this. The CDR3 contains 16 residues. Germline V gives CDR1 SGHDN, CDR2 FVKESK. The clonotype was recovered from an adult woman who had mild COVID-19 (a few samples of this study predate the infection). Cell type and time point are not known. The gene calls are TRBV14 and TRBJ2-2; 8 bases line up with TRBD2. The sample consisted of PBMCs or a T cell subset sorted from them (not recorded which). The CDR3: CASSRLASANTGELIF. CDR3 bases: TGTGCCAGCAGCAGACTAGCGTCCGCGAACACCGGGGAGCTGATTTTT.